This T cell receptor (beta chain) is drawn from a study of blood T cell repertoires in COVID-19. This CDR3 has 14 amino acids. Deletions cut 6 bases from V and 3 bases from J, with 12 bases between. Germline CDR1 MNHEY, CDR2 SVGAGI. As handled by the study authors: The authors estimated nucleated cell counts from reference gene primer amplification. Profiled with immunoSEQ multiplex PCR; TCRdb holds only in-frame clones, not every one. V, J and clone size are those of that table, while D and trimming were read from the DNA. In the table there are roughly 120,000 clones, about nine tenths of which are singletons.

This receptor was obtained from a woman between 50 and 59 years old with acute or convalescent COVID-19. The chain recombines TRBV6-5 with TRBJ2-1; possible D gene TRBD1, 7 bases. Sequencing was performed on peripheral blood. The CDR3 loop reads CASRTGDSYNEQFF. The CDR3 DNA reads TGTGCCAGCAGGACGGGGGACAGCTACAATGAGCAGTTCTTC.